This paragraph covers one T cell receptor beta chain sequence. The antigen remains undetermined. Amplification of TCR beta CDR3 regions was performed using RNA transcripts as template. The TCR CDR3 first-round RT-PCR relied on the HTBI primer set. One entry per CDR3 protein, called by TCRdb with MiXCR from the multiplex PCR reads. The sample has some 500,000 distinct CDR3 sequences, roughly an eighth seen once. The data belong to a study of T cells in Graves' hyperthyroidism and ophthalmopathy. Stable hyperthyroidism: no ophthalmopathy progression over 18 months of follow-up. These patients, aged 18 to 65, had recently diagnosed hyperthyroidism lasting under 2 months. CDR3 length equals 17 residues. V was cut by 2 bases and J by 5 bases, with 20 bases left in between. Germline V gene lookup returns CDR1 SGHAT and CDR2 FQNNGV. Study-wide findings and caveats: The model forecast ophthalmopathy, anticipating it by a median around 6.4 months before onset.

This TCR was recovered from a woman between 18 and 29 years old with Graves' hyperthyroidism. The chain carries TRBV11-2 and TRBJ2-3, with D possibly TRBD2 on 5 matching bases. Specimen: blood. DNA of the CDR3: TGTGCCAGCAGCTTAAGCCGCGGACTCCCAAAGAGAGATACGCAGTATTTT. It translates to CASSLSRGLPKRDTQYF.